The 18 T cell receptor beta chains given below trace back to one sample, sequenced in a study of blood T cell repertoires in COVID-19 (TCRdb year 2020). Library prep was done by the immunoSEQ multiplex PCR assay. In TCRdb, the immuneACCESS table is reduced to in-frame sequences with V and J assigned. These tables do not hold every clone; where another copy was compared, an unresolved V gene accounts for under half, and the others remain unexplained. Counted in this sample were approximately 250,000 clones; roughly 89% of them appeared once. 2% to 2.5% of the sample goes to the ten largest clones. Sequencing was carried out using peripheral blood. All receptors derive from a man aged 25-45 years who had recovered from COVID-19.

V gene TRBV21-1 combines with J gene TRBJ2-3; TRBD1 is the table's D call, not checked against the DNA. TRBV21-1 is annotated as a pseudogene. CDR3 length: 16 residues. The DNA of the CDR3 is TGTGCCAGCAGCAAAGAAGGTAAGGGGCGCACAGATACGCAGTATTTT. The encoded protein is CASSKEGKGRTDTQYF.

This clone has more than one count but fewer than ten. The chain employs TRBV5-1 and TRBJ1-4; no reliable D call. The germline gives CDR1 SGHRS, CDR2 YFSETQ. V was trimmed by 0 bases and J by 0 bases, leaving 15 bases between them. This CDR3 spans 18 amino acids. The CDR3 spells CASSLAKTVFATNEKLFF. The CDR3 DNA reads as TGCGCCAGCAGCTTGGCCAAAACGGTCTTTGCAACTAATGAAAAACTGTTTTTT.

V and J are TRBV4-1 and TRBJ1-5; D not certain. The length of the CDR3 is 14 residues. Between the trimmed V and J ends, which lost 0 bases and 6 bases, there was a span of 9 bases. Germline values: CDR1 MGHRA, CDR2 YSYEKL. CDR3 in amino acids: CASSQDSGGQPQHF. CDR3 coding DNA: TGCGCCAGCAGCCAAGATTCAGGAGGTCAGCCCCAGCATTTT.

This clone was recorded once. The chain combines TRBV11-3 with TRBJ2-5; 8 bases align to TRBD2. Germline V gene lookup returns CDR1 SGHNT and CDR2 YENEEA. J was trimmed by 1 base and V by 8 bases; bases with no gene match: 9. The CDR3 consists of 15 residues. The chain's CDR3 is CASSAGGQSQETQYF. The CDR3 DNA reads as TGTGCCAGCTCCGCGGGAGGACAGTCCCAAGAGACCCAGTACTTC.

The rearrangement uses TRBV6-5 and TRBJ1-2; D possibly corresponds to TRBD1 (6 bases). This CDR3 contains 14 residues. Per germline, CDR1 MNHEY and CDR2 SVGAGI. V was shortened by 4 bases and J by 8 bases, with 17 bases between the two germline ends. CDR3 DNA sequence: TGTGCCAGCAGTTCCGCAGACAGGTTTTGGGGCTACACCTTC. As protein: CASSSADRFWGYTF.

This chain links TRBV5-4 with TRBJ2-7, with D unresolved. Germline V gene data show CDR1 as SGHNT and CDR2 as YYREEE (reference sequence). This CDR3 region has 13 residues. Between the trimmed V and J ends, which lost 4 bases and 3 bases, there was a span of 11 bases. The CDR3 DNA reads as TGTGCCAGCAGCGGAACAGTACACTACGAGCAGTACTTC. Amino acid sequence: CASSGTVHYEQYF.

The genes are TRBV11-3 and TRBJ2-1; 10 bases fit TRBD2. The CDR3 is made up of 16 amino acids. Trimming took 5 bases from V and 5 from J; bases not matched to a gene: 9. CDR1 is SGHNT and CDR2 is YENEEA in the germline V gene. For the CDR3, the DNA is TGTGCCAGCAGCCGGGGACTAGCGATCCCCCACAATGAGCAGTTCTTC. Protein product: CASSRGLAIPHNEQFF.

The rearrangement uses TRBV7-9 and TRBJ2-7; D uncertain. CDR1 is SEHNR and CDR2 is FQNEAQ in the germline V gene (reference sequence). CDR3 length equals 14 residues. V was cut by 7 bases and J by 1 base, with 14 bases left in between. This CDR3 reads CASTPDTPSYEQYF. CDR3 DNA sequence: TGTGCCAGCACCCCTGACACCCCATCCTACGAGCAGTACTTC.

The chain recombines TRBV3-1 (or the pseudogene TRBV3-2) with TRBJ2-7; D is perhaps TRBD1 (5 bases). The CDR3 has 14 amino acids. Germline lookup yields CDR1 LGHDT and CDR2 YNNKEL (reference sequence). Trimming left V 0 bases short and J 3 bases short, with 9 bases between. CDR3 sequence: CASSQDFQGYEQYF. CDR3 sequence (DNA): TGTGCCAGCAGCCAAGATTTCCAGGGCTACGAGCAGTACTTC.

The CDR3 here is CASSYGLAGELDTQYF. CDR3 bases: TGTGCCAGCAGTTATGGGCTAGCGGGGGAGCTGGATACGCAGTATTTT. The chain uses TRBV6-5 and TRBJ2-3; 10 bases line up with TRBD2. CDR1 is MNHEY and CDR2 is SVGAGI in the germline V gene. CDR3 length: 16 amino acids. V lost 3 bases, J lost 6 bases, and 9 bases stayed unmatched.

The gene calls are TRBV9 and TRBJ2-7; TRBD2 aligns across 10 bases. V shed 2 bases and J 1 base; nucleotides not matched to a gene: 3. CDR1 is SGDLS, CDR2 YYNGEE, per germline. This CDR3 contains 15 residues. CDR3 sequence: CASSVLAGASYEQYF. CDR3 bases: TGTGCCAGCAGCGTCCTAGCGGGGGCGTCCTACGAGCAGTACTTC.

This sequence joins TRBV9 and TRBJ2-5; 7 nucleotides line up with TRBD2. The CDR3 sequence is 16 residues long. V dropped 0 bases and J dropped 1; count of bases not matched to a gene: 6. Germline V gives CDR1 SGDLS, CDR2 YYNGEE. In DNA, the CDR3 is TGTGCCAGCAGCGTAGGAAGCGGGGCACTCCAAGAGACCCAGTACTTC. Protein sequence: CASSVGSGALQETQYF.

The V call is TRBV13, the J call TRBJ2-7, with 10 positions matching TRBD1. The V gene's germline CDR1 is PRHDT and CDR2 FYEKMQ (reference sequence). The CDR3 loop spans 13 amino acids. The trim removed 5 bases at V and 5 bases at J, leaving 3 bases unmatched. The CDR3 is CASSRQGANEQYF. The CDR3, as DNA: TGTGCCAGCAGCCGACAGGGGGCCAACGAGCAGTACTTC.

The chain employs TRBV19 and TRBJ2-5, with a tentative D call TRBD2 (6 bases). With 6 bases removed from V and 7 bases from J, the gap between germline ends came to 15 bases. The CDR3 extends over 13 amino acids. Per the germline V gene, CDR1 is LNHDA and CDR2 is SQIVND (reference sequence). The CDR3 nucleotides read TGTGCCAGTAGGACTAGACCTGACGGGACCCAGTACTTC. Residues: CASRTRPDGTQYF. The entire variable domain, with the rest obtained from reference TRBV19 and TRBJ2-5, is as follows: DGGITQSPKYLFRKEGQNVTLSCEQNLNHDAMYWYRQDPGQGLRLIYYSQIVNDFQKGDIAEGYSVSREKKESFPLTVTSAQKNPTAFYLCASRTRPDGTQYFGPGTRLLVL.

This clone was observed a handful of times. V gene TRBV4-3 combines with J gene TRBJ2-2; 9 bases line up with TRBD1. Germline-derived CDR1 and CDR2 are LGHNA and YSLEER. V lost 0 bases and J lost 4; bases outside the gene matches: 9. This CDR3 spans 18 amino acids. The CDR3 spells CASSQERVGTGLTGELFF. In nucleotides, the CDR3 is TGCGCCAGCAGCCAAGAGAGGGTCGGGACAGGGCTCACCGGGGAGCTGTTTTTT.

This chain joins TRBV28 and TRBJ1-2, with 8 bases fitting TRBD1. Looked up from germline, CDR1 is MDHEN and CDR2 is SYDVKM. The CDR3 has 16 residues. Trimming cost V 6 bases and J 2 bases; bases outside gene matches: 11. Here the CDR3 reads CASRRPPWTGNYGYTF. Here the CDR3 DNA reads TGTGCCAGCAGACGCCCTCCGTGGACAGGGAACTATGGCTACACCTTC.

This sequence joins TRBV6-1 and TRBJ2-3, with 7 bases identical to TRBD1. Germline assignment: CDR1 MNHNS and CDR2 SASEGT. CDR3 length: 15 amino acids. Trimming took 3 bases from V and 2 from J; bases not matched to a gene: 5. This CDR3 is CASSETGRHTDTQYF. CDR3 sequence (DNA): TGTGCCAGCAGTGAGACAGGGAGACACACAGATACGCAGTATTTT.

This clone was picked up one time. The rearrangement uses TRBV2 and TRBJ1-2, with TRBD1 identical over 8 bases. Germline CDR1 is SNHLY and CDR2 is FYNNEI. V was clipped by 5 bases and J by 1 base; unmatched bases: 12. The CDR3 is made up of 17 amino acids. CDR3 in amino acids: CASSFASTGGLNYGYTF. Here the CDR3 DNA reads TGTGCCAGCAGTTTCGCAAGTACAGGGGGACTTAACTATGGCTACACCTTC. Looking up the rest from reference TRBV2 and TRBJ1-2 gives the full variable domain: EPEVTQTPSHQVTQMGQEVILRCVPISNHLYFYWYRQILGQKVEFLVSFYNNEISEKSEIFDDQFSVERPDGSNFTLKIRSTKLEDSAMYFCASSFASTGGLNYGYTFGSGTRLTVV.